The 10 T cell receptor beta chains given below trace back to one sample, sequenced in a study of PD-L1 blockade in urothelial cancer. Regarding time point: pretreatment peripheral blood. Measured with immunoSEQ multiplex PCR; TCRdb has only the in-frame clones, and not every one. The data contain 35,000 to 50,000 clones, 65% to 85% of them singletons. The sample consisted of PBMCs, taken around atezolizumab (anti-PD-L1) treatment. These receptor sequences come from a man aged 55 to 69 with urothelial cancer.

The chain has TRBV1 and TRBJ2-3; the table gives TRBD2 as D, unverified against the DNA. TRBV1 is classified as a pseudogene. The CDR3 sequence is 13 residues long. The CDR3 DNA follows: TGCACCAGCAGCCGGAGGGGCAGAGATACGCAGTATTTT. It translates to CTSSRRGRDTQYF.

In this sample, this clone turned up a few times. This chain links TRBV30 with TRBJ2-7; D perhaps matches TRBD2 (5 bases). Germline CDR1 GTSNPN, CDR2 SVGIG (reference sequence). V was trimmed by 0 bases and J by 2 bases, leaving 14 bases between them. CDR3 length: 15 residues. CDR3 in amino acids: CAWSVIEGFTYEQYF. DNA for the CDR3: TGTGCCTGGAGTGTAATAGAGGGATTCACCTACGAGCAGTACTTC.

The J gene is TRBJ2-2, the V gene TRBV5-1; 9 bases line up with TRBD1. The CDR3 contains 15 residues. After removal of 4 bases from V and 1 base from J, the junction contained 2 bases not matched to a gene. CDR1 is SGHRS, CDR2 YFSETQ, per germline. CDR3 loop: CASSGGQGNTGELFF. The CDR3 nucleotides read TGCGCCAGCAGCGGGGGACAGGGGAACACCGGGGAGCTGTTTTTT.

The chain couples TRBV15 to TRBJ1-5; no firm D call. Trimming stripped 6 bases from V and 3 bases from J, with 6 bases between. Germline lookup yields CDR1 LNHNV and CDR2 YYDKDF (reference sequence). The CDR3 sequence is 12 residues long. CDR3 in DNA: TGTGCCACCAGTAGCCCCAATCAGCCCCAGCATTTT. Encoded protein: CATSSPNQPQHF. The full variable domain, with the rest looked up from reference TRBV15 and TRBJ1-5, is DAMVIQNPRYQVTQFGKPVTLSCSQTLNHNVMYWYQQKSSQAPKLLFHYYDKDFNNEADTPDNFQSRRPNTSFCFLDIRSPGLGDTAMYLCATSSPNQPQHFGDGTRLSIL.

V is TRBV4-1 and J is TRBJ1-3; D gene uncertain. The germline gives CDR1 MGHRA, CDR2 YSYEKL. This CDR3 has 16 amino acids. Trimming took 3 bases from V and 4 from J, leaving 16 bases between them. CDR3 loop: CASSHLTSDSGNTIYF. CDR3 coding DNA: TGCGCCAGCAGCCACCTGACCTCAGACTCAGGAAACACCATATATTTT.

The CDR3 reads CASQGSGELFF. CDR3 in DNA: TGTGCCAGCCAGGGTTCCGGGGAGCTGTTTTTT. The chain has TRBV25-1 and TRBJ2-2, with D perhaps TRBD1 (5 bases). CDR1 and CDR2 (germline): MGHDK, SYGVNS. This CDR3 is built from 11 residues. Trimming removed 8 bases at V and 6 bases at J, with 7 bases between.

The CDR3 nucleotides read TGTGCCAGCAGCTATACGATGAACACTGAAGCTTTCTTT. It is translated as CASSYTMNTEAFF. The chain couples TRBV6-1 to TRBJ1-1; D is unclear. Trimming removed 6 bases from V and 0 bases from J, with 8 bases in between. CDR1 is MNHNS, CDR2 SASEGT, per germline. The CDR3 is 13 amino acids.

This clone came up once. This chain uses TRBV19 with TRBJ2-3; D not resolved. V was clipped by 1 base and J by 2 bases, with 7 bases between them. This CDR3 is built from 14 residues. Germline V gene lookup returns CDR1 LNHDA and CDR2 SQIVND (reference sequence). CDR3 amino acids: CASSIGASTDTQYF. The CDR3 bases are TGTGCCAGTAGTATAGGGGCGTCCACAGATACGCAGTATTTT.

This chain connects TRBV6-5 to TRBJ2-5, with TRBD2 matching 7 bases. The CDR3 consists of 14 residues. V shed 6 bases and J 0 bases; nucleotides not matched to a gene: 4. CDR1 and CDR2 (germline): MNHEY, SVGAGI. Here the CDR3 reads CASRITSDQETQYF. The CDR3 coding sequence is TGTGCCAGCAGAATAACTAGCGACCAAGAGACCCAGTACTTC.

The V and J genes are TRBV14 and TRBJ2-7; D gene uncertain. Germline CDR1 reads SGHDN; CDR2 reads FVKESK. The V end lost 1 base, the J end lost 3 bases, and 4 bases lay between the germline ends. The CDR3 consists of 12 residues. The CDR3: CASSQANYEQYF. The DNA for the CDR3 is TGTGCCAGCAGCCAAGCCAACTACGAGCAGTACTTC.